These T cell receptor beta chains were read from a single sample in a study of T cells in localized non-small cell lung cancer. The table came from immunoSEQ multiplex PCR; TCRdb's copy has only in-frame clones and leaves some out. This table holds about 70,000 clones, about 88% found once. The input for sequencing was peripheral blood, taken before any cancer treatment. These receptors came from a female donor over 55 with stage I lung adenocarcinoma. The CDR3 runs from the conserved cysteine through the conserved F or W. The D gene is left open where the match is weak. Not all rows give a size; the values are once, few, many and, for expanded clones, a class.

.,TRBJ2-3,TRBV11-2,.,CASSLFGGVGDTQYF,TGTGCCAGCAGCTTATTTGGCGGGGTTGGGGATACGCAGTATTTT
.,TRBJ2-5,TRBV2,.,CASRGEVETQYF,TGTGCCAGCAGGGGGGAAGTAGAGACCCAGTACTTC
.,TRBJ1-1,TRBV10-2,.,CASSGYMAEAFF,TGCGCCAGCAGTGGGTATATGGCTGAAGCTTTCTTT
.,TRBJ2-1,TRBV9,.,CASSPSTPYNEQFF,TGTGCCAGCAGCCCGTCCACTCCTTACAATGAGCAGTTCTTC
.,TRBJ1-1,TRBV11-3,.,CASSFLTVAEAFF,TGTGCCAGCAGCTTTCTGACGGTCGCAGAAGCTTTCTTT
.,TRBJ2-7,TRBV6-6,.,CASSFPLSEQYF,TGTGCCAGCAGTTTCCCTCTAAGCGAGCAGTACTTC
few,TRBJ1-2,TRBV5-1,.,CASSHETAGHGYTF,TGCGCCAGCAGCCACGAAACAGCCGGGCATGGCTACACCTTC
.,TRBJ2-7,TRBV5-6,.,CASSLSVQGEQYF,TGTGCCAGCAGCTTGAGTGTCCAGGGCGAGCAGTACTTC
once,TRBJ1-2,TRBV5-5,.,CASSFDIRGYTF,TGTGCCAGCAGCTTCGACATCCGTGGCTACACCTTC
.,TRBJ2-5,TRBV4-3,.,CASSQGQGSETQYF,TGCGCCAGCAGCCAGGGTCAGGGATCAGAGACCCAGTACTTC